Shown below are 13 T cell receptor beta chains from a single sample sequenced in a study of CD8 T cells in ankylosing spondylitis. TCRdb reprocessed the 5' RACE reads with MiXCR, giving one entry per CDR3 protein. The repertoire includes some 130,000 distinct CDR3 sequences, 6% to 8.5% of them detected once, and around 12% sits in the top ten. Sequences were obtained from blood, either unsorted or a sorted T cell fraction (not recorded which). The receptors shown here come from a female donor with ankylosing spondylitis or in good health (not recorded which).

In this sample, this clonotype turned up a few times. The J gene is TRBJ1-1, the V gene TRBV7-3; D is unclear. Germline V gene lookup returns CDR1 SGHTA and CDR2 FQGTGA. V dropped 2 bases and J dropped 6 bases, with 10 bases sitting between them. This CDR3 region has 13 residues. The CDR3 DNA follows: TGTGCCAGCAGCTTAGACACCGGCGCTGAAGCTTTCTTT. Encoded protein: CASSLDTGAEAFF.

Of note for this clonotype: One junction end disagrees with the germline gene, perhaps due to a read error. The chain carries TRBV7-2 and TRBJ2-1; D may be TRBD1 (5 bases). The CDR3 is made up of 14 amino acids. CDR1 and CDR2 (germline): SGHTA, FQGNSA. The CDR3 coding sequence is TGTGCCAGCAGGGGGCTAGGCTCCTACAGTGAGCAGTTCTTC. Its translation: CASRGLGSYSEQFF.

This clonotype has a count of ten or more. The rearrangement uses TRBV14 and TRBJ2-3; no reliable D call. Trimming removed 1 base at V and 4 bases at J, with 6 bases between. CDR3 size: 13 residues. Germline V gene lookup returns CDR1 SGHDN and CDR2 FVKESK. This CDR3 reads CASSQALSDTQYF. Here the CDR3 DNA reads TGTGCCAGCAGCCAAGCCTTGTCAGATACGCAGTATTTT.

This clonotype has at least ten counts. V gene TRBV12-3 or TRBV12-4 combines with J gene TRBJ1-3, with D maybe TRBD1 (6 bases). The V and J ends lost 11 bases and 0 bases respectively, with 17 bases between them. CDR3 size: 15 residues. CDR3 coding DNA: TGTGCCTCAAAGACAGGTGGTCACTCTGGAAACACCATATATTTT. Its protein product is CASKTGGHSGNTIYF.

The chain links TRBV7-9 to TRBJ2-7, with a possible D match to TRBD2 (7 bases). V was clipped by 2 bases and J by 4 bases, with 12 bases between them. Germline-derived CDR1 and CDR2 are SEHNR and FQNEAQ (reference sequence). The CDR3 totals 14 residues. CDR3 residues: CASSLRGGGYEQYF. The CDR3 DNA sequence: TGTGCCAGCAGCTTAAGGGGGGGCGGTTACGAGCAGTACTTC.

The V gene is TRBV18, the J gene TRBJ1-3; D possibly corresponds to TRBD1 (5 bases). Germline-derived CDR1 and CDR2 are KGHSH and LQKENI. CDR3 size: 15 residues. V lost 3 bases, J lost 4 bases, and 13 bases lay in between. CDR3 sequence: CASSPPGAQGNTIYF. DNA for the CDR3: TGTGCCAGCTCACCCCCTGGGGCGCAAGGAAACACCATATATTTT.

This clonotype has at least ten counts. The chain couples TRBV15 to TRBJ1-5; D not certain. Trimming took off 6 bases at V and 1 base at J, with 10 bases between the two ends. Germline CDR1 is LNHNV and CDR2 is YYDKDF (reference sequence). The CDR3 has 14 residues. CDR3 amino acids: CATSQAGSNQPQHF. CDR3 bases: TGTGCCACCAGTCAGGCGGGAAGCAATCAGCCCCAGCATTTT.

This clonotype was counted at least ten times. The chain has TRBV3-1 and TRBJ2-5; the D gene is possibly TRBD1 (6 bases). Germline assignment: CDR1 LGHDT and CDR2 YNNKEL (reference sequence). The CDR3 extends over 13 amino acids. V lost 3 bases and J lost 5, with 10 bases in between. DNA of the CDR3: TGTGCCAGCAGCCACCAGGGGTTGGAGACCCAGTACTTC. Translation: CASSHQGLETQYF.

This clonotype was counted at least ten times. This sequence joins TRBV20-1 and TRBJ2-7; TRBD2 is a possible D gene (5 bases). Looked up from germline, CDR1 is DFQATT and CDR2 is SNEGSKA (reference sequence). The ends were cut back, 6 bases at V and 3 bases at J, with 18 bases in the middle. CDR3 length: 14 amino acids. The CDR3 bases are TGCAGTGCCCCAGCCGGGGTAGGGATCTACGAGCAGTACTTC. Its translation: CSAPAGVGIYEQYF.

The sample holds a few counts of this clonotype. This chain connects TRBV7-9 to TRBJ2-5; 11 bases match TRBD2. V lost 4 bases to trimming and J lost 7 bases; unmatched junction nucleotides: 2. The CDR3 totals 13 residues. Germline CDR1 is SEHNR and CDR2 is FQNEAQ (reference sequence). The CDR3 reads CASSSGTSGTQYF. CDR3 DNA: TGTGCCAGCAGCTCCGGGACTAGCGGGACCCAGTACTTC.

Ten or more counts support this clonotype. The gene calls are TRBV10-3 and TRBJ2-3, with 11 nucleotides matching TRBD2. Germline trimming cut 0 bases from V and 8 bases from J; bases unmatched to any gene: 7. The CDR3 extends over 16 amino acids. Germline CDR1 ENHRY, CDR2 SYGVKD. The CDR3 nucleotides read TGTGCCATCAGTGAGTCTGTAGCGGGGGGGCAGGGTACGCAGTATTTT. This sequence encodes CAISESVAGGQGTQYF.

In this sample, this clonotype turned up many times. This chain connects TRBV6-5 to TRBJ1-6, with D uncertain. This CDR3 region has 17 residues. Germline-derived CDR1 and CDR2 are MNHEY and SVGAGI. Trimming removed 0 bases at V and 7 bases at J, with 16 bases between. The CDR3 DNA reads TGTGCCAGCAGTTACTCGAATAGCAGAACCCTCAATTCACCCCTCCACTTT. Protein sequence: CASSYSNSRTLNSPLHF.

This clonotype has at least ten counts. CDR3 region: CASSPRFRGTPCEQYF. CDR3 nucleotide sequence: TGTGCCAGCAGTCCCCGCTTTCGGGGGACCCCCTGCGAGCAGTACTTC. The V call is TRBV25-1, the J call TRBJ2-7, with a weak D call TRBD2 (6 bases). With 5 bases removed from V and 6 bases from J, the gap between germline ends came to 23 bases. This CDR3 is 16 amino acids long. Germline V gene sequence: CDR1 MGHDK, CDR2 SYGVNS.